This T cell receptor (beta chain) was sequenced for a study of neurological immune-mediated disorders. Notes on the study in general: The level of TCR clonal expansion was highest in patients with HTLV-1-associated myelopathy and lowest in multiple sclerosis, where it fell below the level seen in healthy controls.

TCRdb fed the 5' RACE reads into MiXCR, producing one record per CDR3 protein. The table shows under 80,000 distinct CDR3 sequences, with around 5.2% occurring only once. This clonotype was detected many times. Its antigen remains unknown. V was shortened by 6 bases and J by 13 bases, with 16 bases between the two germline ends. The CDR3 has 12 residues. The receptor comes from a woman aged 25 to 39 with multiple sclerosis. Input material: PBMCs. The J gene is TRBJ2-1, the V gene TRBV12-3 or TRBV12-4; D might be TRBD1 or TRBD2, each matching 5 bases. CDR3 sequence reads: CASSLFPRGQFF. The CDR3 coding sequence is TGTGCCAGCAGCCTATTCCCTCGGGGCCAGTTCTTC.